Given below is one TCR beta chain in context. The sample comes from a study of OX40 agonist ivuxolimab in advanced cancers. Looking at the study overall: Every patient in dose escalation had hepatocellular carcinoma, melanoma, renal cell or head and neck cancer. A mean age of approximately 64 years, range about 20 to 79, was recorded, and roughly 80% were male.

V was pared by 4 bases and J by 3 bases, with 6 bases of the junction left unmatched. Germline V gives CDR1 SGHRS, CDR2 YFSETQ. The CDR3 runs 14 residues. Repertoires were generated with immunoSEQ multiplex PCR, while TCRdb's copy carries only in-frame clones and drops some. The table lists tens of thousands of clones, over 70% of them singletons. Sequencing used CD4+ or CD8+ T cells sorted from blood, obtained in a trial of the OX40 agonist ivuxolimab. This sequence originates from an adult with an advanced solid tumor such as melanoma, head and neck, liver or kidney cancer. The rearrangement joins TRBV5-1 to TRBJ2-5, with TRBD1 identical over 7 bases. The CDR3 region is CASSLTTGKETQYF. The CDR3 DNA follows: TGCGCCAGCAGCCTGACGACAGGGAAAGAGACCCAGTACTTC.